These T cell receptor beta chains were read from a single sample in a study of CD8+ T cells in alopecia areata. Some clones are missing from TCRdb's copy, which holds only in-frame ones; the method was immunoSEQ multiplex PCR. The table includes approximately 58,000 clones, around 40% detected once. The sequencing input was NKG2D-low CD8+ T cells sorted from blood. These receptors were taken from a human donor with alopecia areata. The CDR3 runs from the conserved cysteine through the conserved F or W. A D gene is named only where the DNA matches it firmly. Clone size is given for some rows only: seen once, a few or many times, or a class if the clone is expanded.

j_call,clone_size,d_call,v_call,cdr3_aa,cdr3_nt
TRBJ2-7,few,TRBD1,TRBV7-9,CASSFEGGGDEQYF,TGTGCCAGCAGCTTCGAAGGGGGCGGAGACGAGCAGTACTTC
TRBJ1-6,-,-,TRBV9,CASSPAGINSPLHF,TGTGCCAGCAGCCCGGCAGGGATAAATTCACCCCTCCACTTT
TRBJ2-1,-,-,TRBV9,CASSVDGVPSSYNEQFF,TGTGCCAGCAGCGTAGACGGGGTACCTTCCTCCTACAATGAGCAGTTCTTC
TRBJ1-1,-,-,TRBV7-9,CASSPRDNLKAFF,TGTGCCAGCAGCCCCCGGGACAACTTGAAAGCTTTCTTT
TRBJ1-2,-,TRBD1,TRBV29-1,CSVPPGQDQSYGYTF,TGCAGCGTACCCCCAGGACAGGACCAAAGCTATGGCTACACCTTC
TRBJ2-7,-,-,TRBV30,CACRDPSYEQYF,TGTGCCTGCCGGGACCCGTCCTACGAGCAGTACTTC
TRBJ2-7,-,-,TRBV5-6,CASSSRDQGSYEQYF,TGTGCCAGCAGCTCCCGGGATCAGGGGAGTTACGAGCAGTACTTC
TRBJ2-7,-,-,TRBV27,CASKTLPTSYEQYF,TGTGCCAGCAAAACCCTCCCAACTTCCTACGAGCAGTACTTC
TRBJ1-1,-,-,TRBV7-8,CASSLSGLGIEAFF,TGTGCCAGCAGCTTGTCCGGGTTGGGGATTGAAGCTTTCTTT
TRBJ1-2,-,-,TRBV6-5,CASSYVNSYTF,TGTGCCAGCAGTTACGTCAACAGCTACACCTTC
TRBJ1-2,once,-,TRBV5-6,CASSLAGGPYGYTF,TGTGCCAGCAGCTTGGCCGGGGGACCATATGGCTACACCTTC
TRBJ1-1,-,-,TRBV19,CASSMVYRDQAFF,TGTGCCAGTAGTATGGTCTACCGGGACCAAGCTTTCTTT
TRBJ2-7,few,-,TRBV28,CASSFRGVTYEQYF,TGTGCCAGCAGTTTTCGCGGGGTTACCTACGAGCAGTACTTC
TRBJ2-4,-,TRBD1,TRBV6-5,CASSPGQGVKNIQYF,TGTGCCAGCAGTCCAGGACAGGGAGTAAAAAACATTCAGTACTTC
TRBJ1-2,few,-,TRBV6-5,CASSYAGTHYGYTF,TGTGCCAGCAGTTACGCAGGGACCCACTATGGCTACACCTTC
TRBJ2-3,-,-,TRBV2,CASRGVTDTQYF,TGTGCCAGCAGAGGTGTCACAGATACGCAGTATTTT
TRBJ2-7,-,-,TRBV13,CASGQRAYEQYF,TGTGCCAGCGGACAGAGAGCCTACGAGCAGTACTTC